This T cell receptor (beta chain) derives from a study of response to subunit inactivated influenza vaccine. Whole-study results and caveats: Researchers suggested that each seasonal influenza vaccination recruits few new T cells.

Turning to this clonotype: Its antigen is not identified.

TCRdb called the RT-PCR reads again in MiXCR, with one record for every CDR3 protein. The data contain 450,000 to 550,000 distinct CDR3 sequences, 25% of them singletons. The TCR comes from a man in his fifties or sixties who received an inactivated influenza vaccine. The material sequenced was CD4+ T cells sorted from PBMCs, taken 5 to 6 days after vaccination.

The CDR3 nucleotides are TGTGCCAGCGGAAGAAACAGGGCTATAGGCAATCAGCCCCAGCATTTT. Translated: CASGRNRAIGNQPQHF. V and J are TRBV6-2 or TRBV6-3 and TRBJ1-5; maybe TRBD1 (6 bases). CDR3 length: 16 amino acids. V was clipped by 8 bases and J by 2 bases, with 19 bases between them. Germline CDR1 reads MNHEY; CDR2 reads SVGEGT.